The T cell receptor beta chain under discussion was sequenced for a study of shared clonotypes between healthy human individuals. The material for each subset, its genomic DNA, was split evenly across several immunoSEQ plates. TCRdb's copy holds only in-frame clones and misses some; the assay was immunoSEQ multiplex PCR. The sample has 2,100,000 or so clones; under 97% are singletons. Material: naive CD4+ T cells sorted from blood. Subset: CD45RA+ positively selected. The TCR comes from a man aged 18 to 29 in good health.

The CDR3 here is CAWSGFASLTYNEQFF. The CDR3 DNA follows: TGTGCCTGGAGTGGTTTCGCCTCGTTAACCTACAATGAGCAGTTCTTC. V and J are TRBV30 and TRBJ2-1; no reliable D call. The ends were cut back, 1 base at V and 2 bases at J, with 15 bases in the middle. Germline V CDR1 and CDR2: GTSNPN, SVGIG (reference sequence). The CDR3 length is 16 residues.